What follows are 18 T cell receptor beta chains derived from one specimen sequenced in a study of CD8 T cells in ankylosing spondylitis. MiXCR, applied by TCRdb to the 5' RACE reads, yields one record per CDR3 protein. The repertoire holds about 260,000 distinct CDR3 sequences, with around 20% as singletons. Specimen: blood, either unsorted or a sorted T cell fraction (not recorded which). The receptors derive from a male donor with ankylosing spondylitis or in good health (not recorded which).

There are a few counts of this clonotype. V usage is TRBV5-1 and J usage is TRBJ2-1, with TRBD2 matching 12 bases. CDR1 SGHRS and CDR2 YFSETQ come from the germline V gene. V lost 0 bases and J lost 4; bases outside the gene matches: 2. The CDR3 has 16 amino acids. The CDR3 reads CASSLVGLAGYNEQFF. The CDR3 DNA sequence: TGCGCCAGCAGCTTGGTTGGACTAGCGGGGTACAATGAGCAGTTCTTC.

This clonotype was seen only a few times. The J gene is TRBJ2-1, the V gene TRBV20-1; 11 nucleotides agree with TRBD2. Germline CDR1 DFQATT, CDR2 SNEGSKA (reference sequence). The CDR3 is 14 amino acids. With 6 bases clipped from V and 7 bases from J, the junction kept 8 bases outside the gene matches. The DNA for the CDR3 is TGCAGTGCGACTACTAGCGGGAGAGGTAATGAGCAGTTCTTC. This sequence encodes CSATTSGRGNEQFF.

This clonotype showed up just a few times. This chain uses TRBV12-3 or TRBV12-4 with TRBJ1-1; D is ambiguous. With 3 bases removed from V and 0 bases from J, the gap between germline ends came to 11 bases. The CDR3 contains 15 residues. CDR3 sequence reads: CASSLSTRVNTEAFF. CDR3 nucleotides: TGTGCCAGCAGTTTGTCGACAAGGGTGAACACTGAAGCTTTCTTT.

The V and J genes are TRBV20-1 and TRBJ2-1; no definite D call. The CDR3 covers 14 residues. Trimming shortened V by 3 bases and J by 4 bases, and 13 bases separated the two germline ends. Germline CDR1 is DFQATT and CDR2 is SNEGSKA (reference sequence). CDR3 bases: TGCAGTGCTAGGCCCCCAGAGTGGTACAATGAGCAGTTCTTC. This encodes CSARPPEWYNEQFF.

The V gene is TRBV7-2, the J gene TRBJ2-3; D uncertain. The CDR3 is made up of 15 amino acids. With 0 bases removed from V and 0 bases from J, the gap between germline ends came to 7 bases. CDR1 is SGHTA, CDR2 FQGNSA, per germline. CDR3 coding DNA: TGTGCCAGCAGCTTAGCGCGCATTAGCACAGATACGCAGTATTTT. The encoded protein is CASSLARISTDTQYF.

This clonotype was observed a handful of times. The rearrangement uses TRBV28 and TRBJ2-7; 7 nucleotides line up with TRBD1. Looked up from germline, CDR1 is MDHEN and CDR2 is SYDVKM. This CDR3 comprises 14 residues. Losses at the gene ends were 3 bases for V and 3 bases for J; bases not matched to a gene: 5. The chain's CDR3 is CASSLQGGGYEQYV. DNA for the CDR3: TGTGCCAGCAGTTTGCAAGGGGGCGGCTACGAGCAGTACGTC.

The rearrangement joins TRBV7-2 to TRBJ1-2, with D unresolved. Trimming left V 7 bases short and J 4 bases short, with 10 bases between. Germline V gene data show CDR1 as SGHTA and CDR2 as FQGNSA. The length of the CDR3 is 12 residues. The CDR3 here is CASTTGPYGYTF. The CDR3 DNA is TGTGCCAGCACCACCGGACCCTATGGCTACACCTTC.

A word on this clonotype: It is likely a read error, because the conserved phenylalanine at the end of the CDR3 is missing. The chain combines TRBV18 with TRBJ2-7; D unclear. Deletions cut 1 base from V and 5 bases from J, with 9 bases between. Germline CDR1 is KGHSH and CDR2 is LQKENI. The CDR3 contains 13 residues. The CDR3 nucleotides read TGTGCCAGCTCACCACAGGGTTACAACGAGCAGTACGCC. Residues: CASSPQGYNEQYA.

The rearrangement links TRBV7-3 to TRBJ1-1; D is possibly TRBD1 (5 bases). This CDR3 is built from 13 residues. Trimming shortened V by 0 bases and J by 9 bases, and 11 bases separated the two germline ends. Per the germline V gene, CDR1 is SGHTA and CDR2 is FQGTGA. The CDR3 is CASSLTQGGKAFF. CDR3 bases: TGTGCCAGCAGCTTAACGCAGGGAGGAAAAGCTTTCTTT.

This clonotype appeared a few times. This chain uses TRBV5-1 with TRBJ2-1; 10 nucleotides agree with TRBD2. Germline lookup yields CDR1 SGHRS and CDR2 YFSETQ. The CDR3 contains 15 residues. V shed 4 bases, J shed 6 bases, and the junction held 7 bases outside the gene matches. CDR3 protein: CASSLLAGNPNEQFF. CDR3 nucleotides: TGCGCCAGCAGCCTACTAGCGGGAAATCCCAATGAGCAGTTCTTC.

The chain is built from TRBV6-1 and TRBJ1-6, with TRBD1 matching 7 bases. V shed 6 bases and J 8 bases; nucleotides not matched to a gene: 10. The CDR3 covers 15 residues. Germline CDR1 is MNHNS and CDR2 is SASEGT. In nucleotides, the CDR3 is TGTGCCAGCAGGATCGGGGCAGGGGGGGATTCACCCCTCCACTTT. Translating gives CASRIGAGGDSPLHF.

This clonotype turned up a few times. The chain recombines TRBV6-2 or TRBV6-3 with TRBJ2-2; D is unclear. V shed 2 bases and J shed 5 bases, with 9 bases lying between them. Germline V CDR1 and CDR2: MNHEY, SVGEGT. The CDR3 covers 14 residues. In DNA form, the CDR3 reads TGTGCCAGCAGTTACCCTCTGGCGACCGGGGAGCTGTTTTTT. Amino acids: CASSYPLATGELFF.

The genes are TRBV5-1 and TRBJ2-3; D not resolved. The CDR3 consists of 14 residues. V shed 2 bases and J shed 2 bases, with 9 bases lying between them. Germline CDR1 SGHRS, CDR2 YFSETQ. DNA for the CDR3: TGCGCCAGCAGCTTTGAGATTTCCACAGATACGCAGTATTTT. This sequence encodes CASSFEISTDTQYF.

J is TRBJ2-7 and V is TRBV6-1, with unresolved D. This CDR3 comprises 10 residues. V lost 3 bases and J 6 bases, leaving 3 bases between the germline ends. Germline V gene sequence: CDR1 MNHNS, CDR2 SASEGT. The CDR3 DNA is TGTGCCAGCAGTGATGCCGAGCAGTACGTC. This translates into CASSDAEQYV.

This clonotype was recorded a few times. This chain's CDR3 is CATSPLRTDTQYF. CDR3 coding DNA: TGTGCCACCTCCCCGTTGCGCACAGATACGCAGTATTTT. J is TRBJ2-3 and V is TRBV24-1, with D unresolved. This CDR3 contains 13 residues. The germline gives CDR1 KGHDR, CDR2 SFDVKD. The V and J ends lost 9 bases and 1 base respectively, with 10 bases between them.

This rearrangement joins TRBV7-2 to TRBJ2-1; tentatively, D is TRBD2 (5 bases). The CDR3 loop spans 12 amino acids. Germline V gene lookup returns CDR1 SGHTA and CDR2 FQGNSA. V dropped 4 bases and J dropped 7 bases, with 8 bases sitting between them. The chain's CDR3 is CASSSPGNEQFF. The CDR3, as DNA: TGTGCCAGCAGCTCCCCGGGGAATGAGCAGTTCTTC.

The chain has TRBV25-1 and TRBJ2-2; D remains unclear. V lost 3 bases and J lost 5, with 13 bases in between. Germline V gene data show CDR1 as MGHDK and CDR2 as SYGVNS. This CDR3 comprises 15 residues. CDR3 in DNA: TGTGCCAGCAGTGATTCGAAGTTGGGAACCGGGGAGCTGTTTTTT. Translating gives CASSDSKLGTGELFF.

CDR3 coding DNA: TGTGCCAGCAGCATGGGCGGCAGGTTGGGAGAGACCCAGTACTTC. Translated, it gives CASSMGGRLGETQYF. The gene calls are TRBV5-6 and TRBJ2-5; D is unresolved. The CDR3 extends over 15 amino acids. Trimming left V 4 bases short and J 4 bases short, with 17 bases between. The germline CDR1 and CDR2 sequences are SGHDT and YYEEEE.